These T cell receptor beta chains were read from a single sample in a study of T cell responses to AZD1222 COVID-19 vaccine. Produced via immunoSEQ multiplex PCR; TCRdb's table is partial and in-frame only. The sample includes over 110,000 clones, 85% to 90% of them seen just once. The sample in question was peripheral blood, obtained 28 days after the second AZD1222 dose. Receptors were obtained from an adult who received the AZD1222 COVID-19 vaccine. Each CDR3 is given with its conserved first and last residue. The D gene is left open where the match is weak. Clone size appears in some rows only: once, few, many, or a class for an expanded clone.

J gene,D gene,clone size,V gene,CDR3 protein,CDR3 DNA
TRBJ1-5,.,.,TRBV28,CASTLGGVSNQPQHF,TGTGCCAGCACCCTCGGAGGGGTGAGCAATCAGCCCCAGCATTTT
TRBJ1-2,.,.,TRBV28,CASSSTIRNYGYTF,TGTGCCAGCAGTTCCACTATTAGAAACTATGGCTACACCTTC
TRBJ2-4,.,.,TRBV5-4,CASSLDRADIQYF,TGTGCCAGCAGCTTGGACAGGGCGGACATTCAGTACTTC
TRBJ1-5,.,few,TRBV19,CASSTKRNQPQHF,TGTGCCAGTAGTACCAAACGCAATCAGCCCCAGCATTTT
TRBJ2-3,TRBD2,.,TRBV7-9,CASSQIPVAGVADTQYF,TGTGCCAGCAGCCAAATCCCCGTAGCGGGGGTGGCAGATACGCAGTATTTT
TRBJ2-3,TRBD1,.,TRBV10-1,CASREYCCPMDRVHTDTQYF,TGCGCCAGCAGGGAATATTGTTGTCCGATGGACAGGGTCCACACAGATACGCAGTATTTT
TRBJ1-5,.,.,TRBV10-3,CAIRQGVNQPQHF,TGTGCCATCAGGCAGGGTGTGAATCAGCCCCAGCATTTT
TRBJ1-5,.,.,TRBV28,CASRTGLRLQPQHF,TGTGCCAGCAGAACGGGGCTGCGGCTTCAGCCCCAGCATTTT
TRBJ1-3,.,.,TRBV6-5,CGDRSSGNTIYF,TGTGGTGACAGGAGCTCTGGAAACACCATATATTTT
TRBJ1-3,.,.,TRBV6-5,CASSYSISGSGNTIYF,TGTGCCAGCAGTTACAGCATCTCGGGCTCTGGAAACACCATATATTTT
TRBJ2-5,.,.,TRBV10-1,CASSIGRGETQYF,TGCGCCAGCAGTATTGGGAGAGGGGAGACCCAGTACTTC
TRBJ1-4,.,.,TRBV6-8,CASETDTNEKLFF,TGTGCCAGTGAGACAGACACCAATGAAAAACTGTTTTTT
TRBJ1-6,TRBD1,.,TRBV5-5,CASSDTGGRFLLSPLHF,TGTGCCAGCAGCGACACAGGGGGCCGGTTTCTCCTTTCACCCCTCCACTTT
TRBJ1-1,.,.,TRBV15,CATSRGQRNTEAFF,TGTGCCACCAGCAGAGGACAGAGGAACACTGAAGCTTTCTTT
TRBJ2-7,.,.,TRBV27,CASRKGGVTYEQYF,TGTGCCAGCAGAAAAGGTGGAGTCACCTACGAGCAGTACTTC
TRBJ1-4,.,.,TRBV28,CASRKQGLTNEKLFF,TGTGCCAGCCGTAAACAGGGTTTAACTAATGAAAAACTGTTTTTT
TRBJ1-1,.,.,TRBV7-2,CASSTRAMNTEAFF,TGTGCCAGCAGCACCAGGGCTATGAACACTGAAGCTTTCTTT
TRBJ1-4,TRBD1,.,TRBV6-6,CASSYVQGVEKLFF,TGTGCCAGCAGTTACGTCCAGGGGGTTGAAAAACTGTTTTTT
TRBJ2-7,.,.,TRBV6-2/TRBV6-3,CASSHPGLTGEQYF,TGTGCCAGCAGTCACCCGGGACTGACCGGCGAGCAGTACTTC
TRBJ2-2,TRBD2,.,TRBV5-4,CASSGGAGVVTGELFF,TGTGCCAGCAGTGGTGGAGCGGGAGTTGTCACCGGGGAGCTGTTTTTT
TRBJ1-2,.,.,TRBV30,CAWRPGRLIGGYGYTF,TGTGCCTGGAGACCGGGACGATTAATCGGTGGCTATGGCTACACCTTC
TRBJ2-5,TRBD2,.,TRBV11-2,CASSFSSGRETQYF,TGTGCCAGCAGCTTTTCTAGCGGGAGAGAGACCCAGTACTTC
TRBJ1-1,.,.,TRBV5-1,CASSLGAGVANTEAFF,TGCGCCAGCAGCTTGGGCGCGGGGGTGGCGAACACTGAAGCTTTCTTT
TRBJ2-5,.,.,TRBV28,CASSRDQFQETQYF,TGTGCCAGCAGCCGTGACCAGTTCCAAGAGACCCAGTACTTC
TRBJ1-5,TRBD1,few,TRBV19,CASSMGQGQPQHF,TGTGCCAGTAGTATGGGACAGGGTCAGCCCCAGCATTTT
TRBJ1-6,.,.,TRBV14,CASSRDNVNSPLHF,TGTGCCAGCAGCCGGGACAACGTTAATTCACCCCTCCACTTT
TRBJ2-7,.,.,TRBV19,CASSAGHFNGEQYF,TGTGCCAGTAGCGCTGGACACTTTAATGGGGAGCAGTACTTC
TRBJ2-2,.,.,TRBV4-3,CASSQDLPGFPGELFF,TGCGCCAGCAGCCAAGATCTTCCCGGTTTCCCCGGGGAGCTGTTTTTT
TRBJ2-1,.,.,TRBV25-1,CASSEYGGLHYNEQFF,TGTGCCAGCAGTGAATACGGAGGTCTCCATTACAATGAGCAGTTCTTC
TRBJ2-1,TRBD2,.,TRBV29-1,CSVSPGLAGNEQFF,TGCAGCGTTTCCCCGGGACTAGCGGGAAATGAGCAGTTCTTC
TRBJ2-7,.,.,TRBV5-1,CASSTTWGFEQYF,TGCGCCAGCAGTACGACCTGGGGGTTCGAGCAGTACTTC
TRBJ1-4,.,.,TRBV20-1,CSASLGAGDGEKLFF,TGCAGTGCTAGTCTCGGGGCAGGGGATGGTGAAAAACTGTTTTTT
TRBJ1-2,.,.,TRBV28,CASRPSHLYGYTF,TGTGCCAGCAGGCCATCACATCTTTATGGCTACACCTTC
TRBJ1-1,.,.,TRBV6-1,CASSDQGNTEAFF,TGTGCCAGCAGTGATCAGGGGAACACTGAAGCTTTCTTT
TRBJ1-3,.,.,TRBV7-8,CASSRNSRSGTAGNTIYF,TGTGCCAGCAGCCGTAATAGTAGGTCCGGGACCGCTGGAAACACCATATATTTT
TRBJ1-5,TRBD1,.,TRBV3-1/TRBV3-2,CASRSYRGSDQPQHF,TGTGCCAGCAGATCATACAGGGGATCAGATCAGCCCCAGCATTTT
TRBJ1-4,TRBD1,.,TRBV28,CASRRTGQNEKLFF,TGTGCCAGCAGGCGGACAGGGCAAAATGAAAAACTGTTTTTT
TRBJ1-1,TRBD1,few,TRBV5-1,CASSIRDRGRGTEAFF,TGCGCCAGCAGCATCCGGGACAGGGGAAGGGGCACTGAAGCTTTCTTT
TRBJ1-6,.,.,TRBV5-8,CASRPRGQANSPLHF,TGTGCCAGCAGGCCTCGGGGTCAAGCTAATTCACCCCTCCACTTT
TRBJ2-7,.,.,TRBV5-1,CASSLAPHSYEQYF,TGCGCCAGCAGCTTGGCCCCGCACTCCTACGAGCAGTACTTC
TRBJ1-5,.,.,TRBV28,CASSLSLAGNQPQHF,TGTGCCAGCAGTTTATCCCTGGCAGGCAATCAGCCCCAGCATTTT